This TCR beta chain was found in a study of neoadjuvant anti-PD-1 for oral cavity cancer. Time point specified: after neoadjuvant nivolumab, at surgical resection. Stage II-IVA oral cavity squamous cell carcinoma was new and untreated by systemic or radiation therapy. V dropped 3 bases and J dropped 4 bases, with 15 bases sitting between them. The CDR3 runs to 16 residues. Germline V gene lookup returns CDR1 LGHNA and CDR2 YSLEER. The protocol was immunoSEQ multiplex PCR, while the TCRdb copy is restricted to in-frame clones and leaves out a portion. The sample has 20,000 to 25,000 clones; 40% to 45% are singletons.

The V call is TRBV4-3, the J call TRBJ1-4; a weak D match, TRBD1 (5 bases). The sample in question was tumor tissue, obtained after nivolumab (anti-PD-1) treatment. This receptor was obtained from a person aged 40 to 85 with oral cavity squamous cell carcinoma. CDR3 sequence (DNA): TGCGCCAGCAGCCAGGATCCGACAGCTTATAATGAAAAACTGTTTTTT. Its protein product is CASSQDPTAYNEKLFF.